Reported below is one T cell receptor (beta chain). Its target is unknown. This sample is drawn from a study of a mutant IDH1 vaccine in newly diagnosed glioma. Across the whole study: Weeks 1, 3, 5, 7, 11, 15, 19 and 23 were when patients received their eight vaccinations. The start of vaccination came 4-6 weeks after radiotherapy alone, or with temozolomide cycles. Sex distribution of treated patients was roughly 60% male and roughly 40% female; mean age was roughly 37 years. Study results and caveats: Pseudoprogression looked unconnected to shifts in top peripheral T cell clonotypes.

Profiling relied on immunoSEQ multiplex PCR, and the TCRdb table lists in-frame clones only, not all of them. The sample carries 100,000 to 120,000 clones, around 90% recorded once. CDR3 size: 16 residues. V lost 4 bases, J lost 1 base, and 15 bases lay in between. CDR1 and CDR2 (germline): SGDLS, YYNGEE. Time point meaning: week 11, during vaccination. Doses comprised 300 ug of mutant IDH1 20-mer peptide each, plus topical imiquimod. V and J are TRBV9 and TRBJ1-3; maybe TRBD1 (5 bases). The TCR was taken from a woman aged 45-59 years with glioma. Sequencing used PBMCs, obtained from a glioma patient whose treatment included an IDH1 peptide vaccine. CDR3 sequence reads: CASSWGRALSGNTIYF. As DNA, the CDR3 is TGTGCCAGCAGCTGGGGGAGGGCCCTATCTGGAAACACCATATATTTT.